The 32 T cell receptor beta chains listed next were all sequenced from one sample in a study of T cell repertoires in cytomegalovirus infection. These receptors lack a known antigen. TCRdb redid the calling of the reads with MiXCR, one entry per CDR3 protein. The repertoire consists of about 52,000 distinct CDR3 sequences, with about 18% occurring once and the leading ten covering roughly two thirds. The specimen was CD8+ T cells from cultured PBMCs, collected from culture after CMV antigen stimulation. These receptor sequences come from a human donor in good health (CMV status not recorded). Some clones in this sample may be carry-over from other donors' samples.

The gene calls are TRBV7-2 and TRBJ1-2; weak D call: TRBD1 (5 bases). There are 14 residues in the CDR3. Germline loops: CDR1 SGHTA, CDR2 FQGNSA. V was trimmed by 4 bases and J by 6 bases, leaving 15 bases between them. The CDR3 here is CASSYSRDPDGYTF. The CDR3 bases are TGTGCCAGCAGCTACTCCCGGGACCCCGATGGCTACACCTTC.

This chain joins TRBV6-2 or TRBV6-3 and TRBJ2-7; 8 bases map to TRBD1. Per the germline V gene, CDR1 is MNHEY and CDR2 is SVGEGT. The CDR3 is made up of 15 amino acids. Losses at the gene ends were 10 bases for V and 3 bases for J; bases not matched to a gene: 14. DNA of the CDR3: TGTGCCACCCTCCGAGGGGACAGGACTTTCTACGAGCAGTACTTC. This gives the protein CATLRGDRTFYEQYF.

The chain uses TRBV12-3 or TRBV12-4 and TRBJ1-6, with 8 bases identical to TRBD1. The CDR3 length is 13 residues. With 4 bases clipped from V and 15 bases from J, the junction kept 8 bases outside the gene matches. CDR3 amino acids: CASSSETGVDLHF. CDR3 bases: TGTGCCAGCAGTTCAGAGACAGGGGTAGACCTCCACTTT.

The rearrangement uses TRBV11-2 and TRBJ2-2; D may match TRBD1 or TRBD2 (5 bases each). CDR3 length equals 16 residues. The V end lost 5 bases, the J end lost 5 bases, and 18 bases lay between the germline ends. CDR1 and CDR2 (germline): SGHAT, FQNNGV. The CDR3 loop is CASSPLGAGGTGELFF. Written as DNA, the CDR3 is TGTGCCAGCAGCCCTTTAGGGGCTGGCGGGACCGGGGAGCTGTTTTTT.

The rearrangement joins TRBV6-5 to TRBJ2-2, with a tentative D call TRBD1 (5 bases). CDR3 length: 14 amino acids. The germline V gene encodes CDR1 MNHEY and CDR2 SVGAGI. The germline V and J ends were trimmed by 2 bases and 2 bases, with 6 bases remaining between them. CDR3 sequence reads: CASSYQGNTGELFF. The CDR3 bases are TGTGCCAGCAGTTACCAGGGAAACACCGGGGAGCTGTTTTTT.

This clonotype was observed a handful of times. The chain is built from TRBV28 and TRBJ2-7, with 7 bases aligning to TRBD1. Unmatched junction bases numbered 22, after V lost 4 bases and J lost 4 bases. Per the germline V gene, CDR1 is MDHEN and CDR2 is SYDVKM. This CDR3 has 19 amino acids. The CDR3, as DNA: TGTGCCAGCAGTTCGCAGTCCAATTGGGGGAAGGGGGCGCTGTACGAGCAGTACTTC. It is translated as CASSSQSNWGKGALYEQYF. The full variable domain, rest sourced from reference TRBV28 and TRBJ2-7, is DVKVTQSSRYLVKRTGEKVFLECVQDMDHENMFWYRQDPGLGLRLIYFSYDVKMKEKGDIPEGYSVSREKKERFSLILESASTNQTSMYLCASSSQSNWGKGALYEQYFGPGTRLTVT.

This clonotype was counted a few times. J is TRBJ2-3 and V is TRBV2, with 10 bases matching TRBD1. This CDR3 is built from 14 residues. Germline loops: CDR1 SNHLY, CDR2 FYNNEI. After removal of 8 bases from V and 4 bases from J, the junction contained 6 bases not matched to a gene. The DNA of the CDR3 is TGTGCCAGCGGGACAGGGGCAGGGTCAGATACGCAGTATTTT. Protein product: CASGTGAGSDTQYF.

A few counts support this clonotype. This chain joins TRBV25-1 and TRBJ2-5, with a possible D match to TRBD1 (6 bases). Trimming removed 3 bases from V and 13 bases from J, with 9 bases in between. Germline values: CDR1 MGHDK, CDR2 SYGVNS. The CDR3 covers 10 residues. The CDR3 protein is CASSEGAWYF. The DNA for the CDR3 is TGTGCCAGCAGTGAGGGGGCATGGTACTTC. The full variable domain, with the rest looked up from reference TRBV25-1 and TRBJ2-5, is EADIYQTPRYLVIGTGKKITLECSQTMGHDKMYWYQQDPGMELHLIHYSYGVNSTEKGDLSSESTVSRIRTEHFPLTLESARPSHTSQYLCASSEGAWYFGPGTRLLVL.

V is TRBV9 and J is TRBJ1-5, with D unclear. The V end was cut by 1 base, the J end by 0 bases, with 5 bases between. Per germline, CDR1 SGDLS and CDR2 YYNGEE. The CDR3 spans 14 residues. CDR3 bases: TGTGCCAGCAGCGTATCCGATAGCAATCAGCCCCAGCATTTT. Encoded protein: CASSVSDSNQPQHF.

V gene TRBV7-9 combines with J gene TRBJ2-7; D is tentatively TRBD1 or TRBD2 (6 bases each). In germline, CDR1 is SEHNR, CDR2 FQNEAQ (reference sequence). Trimming removed 4 bases at V and 2 bases at J, with 24 bases between. The CDR3 contains 18 residues. CDR3 protein: CASSWILGGSLLPYEQYF. The CDR3 DNA reads as TGTGCCAGCAGCTGGATACTAGGGGGGTCCCTCCTGCCCTACGAGCAGTACTTC.

The V and J genes are TRBV4-1 and TRBJ2-3; 8 nucleotides align to TRBD1. The V segment lost 2 bases and the J segment 3 bases; nucleotides outside the gene matches: 10. The germline V gene has CDR1 MGHRA and CDR2 YSYEKL. This CDR3 contains 17 residues. CDR3 sequence (DNA): TGCGCCAGCAGCCAACCCGGACAGGGAGGCTGGACAGATACGCAGTATTTT. Protein product: CASSQPGQGGWTDTQYF.

This chain's CDR3 is CASSPRTRTGELFF. The CDR3 DNA follows: TGTGCCAGCAGCCCGAGGACAAGAACCGGGGAGCTGTTTTTT. The chain recombines TRBV7-6 with TRBJ2-2; possible D gene TRBD1, 5 bases. V was clipped by 5 bases and J by 5 bases, with 12 bases between them. The germline gives CDR1 SGHVS, CDR2 FNYEAQ. This CDR3 region has 14 residues. Combining the CDR3 with reference TRBV7-6 and TRBJ2-2 gives the whole variable domain GAGVSQSPRYKVTKRGQDVALRCDPISGHVSLYWYRQALGQGPEFLTYFNYEAQQDKSGLPNDRFSAERPEGSISTLTIQRTEQRDSAMYRCASSPRTRTGELFFGEGSRLTVL.

The gene calls are TRBV24-1 and TRBJ1-2; 7 positions agree with TRBD1. CDR1 and CDR2 from the germline V gene are KGHDR and SFDVKD. Trimming removed 4 bases from V and 4 bases from J; junction bases left unmatched: 8. The length of the CDR3 is 15 residues. Here the CDR3 reads CATSERTGQLYGYTF. The CDR3 region has the DNA TGTGCCACCAGTGAGAGGACAGGCCAACTCTATGGCTACACCTTC.

This clonotype was recorded a few times. The rearrangement joins TRBV6-6 to TRBJ1-5; unclear D gene. Trimming left V 2 bases short and J 4 bases short, with 6 bases between. The length of the CDR3 is 13 residues. The germline gives CDR1 MNHNY, CDR2 SVGAGI (reference sequence). CDR3: CASSYPTNQPQHF. The DNA of the CDR3 is TGTGCCAGCAGTTACCCTACTAATCAGCCCCAGCATTTT.

The chain carries TRBV7-9 and TRBJ1-1; a weak D match, TRBD1 (5 bases). V dropped 5 bases and J dropped 5 bases, with 18 bases sitting between them. CDR1 SEHNR and CDR2 FQNEAQ come from the germline V gene (reference sequence). This CDR3 has 15 amino acids. CDR3 residues: CASSPSGRRKTEAFF. CDR3 nucleotides: TGTGCCAGCAGCCCCTCGGGACGGAGGAAAACTGAAGCTTTCTTT.

The V call is TRBV12-3 or TRBV12-4, the J call TRBJ2-7, with 7 bases aligning to TRBD2. The CDR3 has 16 amino acids. V dropped 5 bases and J dropped 1; count of bases not matched to a gene: 11. The CDR3 region is CASSSAGTTGSYEQYF. For the CDR3, the DNA is TGTGCCAGCAGTAGCGCCGGGACTACAGGTTCCTACGAGCAGTACTTC.

This clonotype has at least ten counts. CDR3 bases: TGTGCCAGCACCAATAGCGGGGGGGCTCGTGGCAATGAGCAGTTCTTC. This codes for CASTNSGGARGNEQFF. V is TRBV6-2 or TRBV6-3 and J is TRBJ2-1, with TRBD2 identical over 11 bases. Losses at the gene ends were 7 bases for V and 6 bases for J; bases not matched to a gene: 11. The CDR3 totals 16 residues. Germline lookup yields CDR1 MNHEY and CDR2 SVGEGT.

The rearrangement links TRBV27 to TRBJ1-2; D call uncertain. The CDR3 is 14 residues long. Trimming took off 2 bases at V and 7 bases at J, with 14 bases between the two ends. Germline V gives CDR1 MNHEY, CDR2 SMNVEV (reference sequence). The CDR3 DNA reads as TGTGCCAGCAGTTTAAAACAGTACAACCTTGGCTACACCTTC. Translating gives CASSLKQYNLGYTF.

This clonotype was counted a few times. Here the CDR3 reads CASSPSPNTEAFF. The CDR3 region has the DNA TGTGCCAGCAGCCCCAGCCCGAACACTGAAGCTTTCTTT. The chain uses TRBV7-2 and TRBJ1-1; D not certain. CDR3 length equals 13 residues. V was cut by 5 bases and J by 1 base, with 8 bases left in between. Germline V CDR1 and CDR2: SGHTA, FQGNSA.

For this clonotype: One end of the junction does not line up with germline, which may come from a read error. The chain couples TRBV4-1 to TRBJ2-3, with 8 bases matching TRBD2. The germline V gene encodes CDR1 MGHRA and CDR2 YSYEKL. This CDR3 contains 15 residues. CDR3 loop: CASRRGEGSTDTQYF. The DNA for the CDR3 is TGTGCCAGCAGGCGGGGGGAAGGTAGCACAGATACGCAGTATTTT.

This clonotype was observed once. The J gene is TRBJ2-7, the V gene TRBV15; 8 nucleotides match TRBD2. Germline values: CDR1 LNHNV, CDR2 YYDKDF (reference sequence). This CDR3 contains 16 residues. The ends lost 0 bases at V and 4 bases at J; junction bases unmatched: 8. The CDR3 loop is CATSRDLDSGNYEQYF. The CDR3, as DNA: TGTGCCACCAGCAGAGATCTGGATAGCGGGAATTACGAGCAGTACTTC.

This clonotype was seen a handful of times. V usage is TRBV11-3 and J usage is TRBJ1-1; D uncertain. The V end was cut by 3 bases, the J end by 4 bases, with 15 bases between. CDR1 is SGHNT, CDR2 YENEEA, per germline. The CDR3 spans 15 residues. The CDR3 protein is CASSFSPLIATEAFF. Here the CDR3 DNA reads TGTGCCAGCAGCTTTTCCCCGCTAATAGCCACTGAAGCTTTCTTT.

This CDR3 reads CASSLAGGLSYNEQFF. CDR3 in DNA: TGTGCCAGCAGCTTGGCGGGAGGTCTCTCCTACAATGAGCAGTTCTTC. The rearrangement joins TRBV7-2 to TRBJ2-1; 8 nucleotides align to TRBD2. CDR1 is SGHTA, CDR2 FQGNSA, per germline. The CDR3 totals 16 residues. V was pared by 3 bases and J by 0 bases, with 4 bases of the junction left unmatched.

This clonotype is medium-sized by share. The chain employs TRBV28 and TRBJ1-4; D is uncertain. Trimming left V 5 bases short and J 7 bases short, with 14 bases between. In germline, CDR1 is MDHEN, CDR2 SYDVKM. CDR3 length equals 14 residues. This CDR3 is CASSRGQESEKLFF. The CDR3 DNA follows: TGTGCCAGCAGTCGGGGTCAGGAGTCTGAAAAACTGTTTTTT.

The chain uses TRBV7-6 and TRBJ2-1, with a weak D call TRBD2 (5 bases). The V end was cut by 5 bases, the J end by 4 bases, with 9 bases between. The CDR3 runs to 13 residues. The germline V gene encodes CDR1 SGHVS and CDR2 FNYEAQ. For the CDR3, the DNA is TGTGCCAGCAGCCAAACTAGTTACAATGAGCAGTTCTTC. This translates into CASSQTSYNEQFF.

The CDR3 here is CSARDSSSYEQYF. DNA for the CDR3: TGCAGTGCTAGAGATTCAAGTTCCTACGAGCAGTACTTC. The chain has TRBV20-1 and TRBJ2-7; D is undetermined. Trimming took 0 bases from V and 1 from J, leaving 7 bases between them. This CDR3 comprises 13 residues. The germline V gene encodes CDR1 DFQATT and CDR2 SNEGSKA (reference sequence).

This clonotype has only a few counts. The J gene is TRBJ2-7, the V gene TRBV12-3 or TRBV12-4; 9 bases match TRBD1. Unmatched junction bases numbered 8, after V lost 8 bases and J lost 0 bases. There are 15 residues in the CDR3. The DNA of the CDR3 is TGTGCCAGCGGAATCCGGGACAGGGCCTCCTACGAGCAGTACTTC. Residues: CASGIRDRASYEQYF.

The V gene is TRBV7-3, the J gene TRBJ1-1; no reliable D call. Deletions cut 3 bases from V and 2 bases from J, with 7 bases between. The CDR3 extends over 13 amino acids. CDR1 is SGHTA, CDR2 FQGTGA, per germline. The CDR3 sequence: CASSLAANTEAFF. The CDR3 nucleotides are TGTGCCAGCAGCTTGGCCGCCAACACTGAAGCTTTCTTT.

The rearrangement joins TRBV6-1 to TRBJ2-1; D ambiguous. This CDR3 region has 14 residues. Germline lookup yields CDR1 MNHNS and CDR2 SASEGT. V lost 5 bases and J 8 bases, leaving 16 bases between the germline ends. The CDR3 DNA sequence: TGTGCCAGCAGTCTAGGGCCCTCTCCGGATGAGCAGTTCTTC. This translates into CASSLGPSPDEQFF.

This clonotype was observed a few times. V usage is TRBV7-9 and J usage is TRBJ2-7; TRBD1 or TRBD2 may be the D gene (6 bases each). The V end was cut by 1 base, the J end by 0 bases, with 28 bases between. The CDR3 loop spans 21 amino acids. CDR1 is SEHNR and CDR2 is FQNEAQ in the germline V gene (reference sequence). As DNA, the CDR3 is TGTGCCAGCAGCTTAGACGAGTTCGCGGGATACAGGGTCCCAATCTCCTACGAGCAGTACTTC. It specifies CASSLDEFAGYRVPISYEQYF.

CDR3 in amino acids: CASSFKGGPGELFF. The DNA of the CDR3 is TGTGCCAGCAGCTTTAAAGGGGGCCCCGGGGAGCTGTTTTTT. V is TRBV7-9 and J is TRBJ2-2, with 7 bases aligning to TRBD1. The CDR3 is 14 amino acids. Germline-derived CDR1 and CDR2 are SEHNR and FQNEAQ (reference sequence). The ends lost 3 bases at V and 6 bases at J; junction bases unmatched: 4. Variable domain in full (rest from reference TRBV7-9 and TRBJ2-2): DTGVSQNPRHKITKRGQNVTFRCDPISEHNRLYWYRQTLGQGPEFLTYFQNEAQLEKSRLLSDRFSAERPKGSFSTLEIQRTEQGDSAMYLCASSFKGGPGELFFGEGSRLTVL.

This rearrangement joins TRBV4-3 to TRBJ2-7, with TRBD2 matching over 9 bases. V shed 4 bases and J 6 bases; nucleotides not matched to a gene: 13. Germline V gives CDR1 LGHNA, CDR2 YSLEER. This CDR3 contains 16 residues. CDR3 region: CASSRHLMGTSPEQYF. The CDR3 DNA reads as TGCGCCAGCAGCCGACACCTTATGGGGACTAGCCCCGAGCAGTACTTC.